This paragraph reports one T cell receptor beta chain. Its antigen is as yet unknown. These data belong to a study of cytotoxic CD8 clonotypes in ibrutinib-treated CLL. Study-wide background: About 25 partial and 2 complete responses; at median approximately 68 months, about 14 remitted, roughly 12 progressed.

The method was immunoSEQ multiplex PCR; TCRdb's version includes in-frame clones alone and lacks a portion of them. This table has some 28,000 clones, roughly 60% appearing once. The CDR3 consists of 11 residues. The V gene lost 3 bases and the J gene lost 7 bases, with 6 bases spanning the gap. Germline V gives CDR1 MGHDK, CDR2 SYGVNS. Overall study results and limits: Stable or contracted on treatment, public clonotypes were also uncommon.

This specimen consisted of PBMCs, obtained before ibrutinib treatment. The receptor was derived from a human donor with chronic lymphocytic leukemia. This sequence joins TRBV25-1 and TRBJ1-1, with D hard to call. The CDR3 sequence is CASSDTVEAFF. The CDR3 DNA sequence: TGTGCCAGCAGTGACACAGTTGAAGCTTTCTTT.